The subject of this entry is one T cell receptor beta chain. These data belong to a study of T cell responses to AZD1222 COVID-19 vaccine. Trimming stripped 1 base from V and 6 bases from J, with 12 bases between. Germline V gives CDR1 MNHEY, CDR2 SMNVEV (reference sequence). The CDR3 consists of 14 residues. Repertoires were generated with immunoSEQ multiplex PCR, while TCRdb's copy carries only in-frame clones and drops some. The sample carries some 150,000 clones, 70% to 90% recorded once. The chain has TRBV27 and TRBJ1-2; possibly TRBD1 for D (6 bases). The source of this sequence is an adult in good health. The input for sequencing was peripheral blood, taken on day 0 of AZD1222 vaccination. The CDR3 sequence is CASSLLAGADGYTF. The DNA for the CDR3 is TGTGCCAGCAGTTTATTAGCGGGGGCCGATGGCTACACCTTC.